Below are 5 T cell receptor beta chains sequenced from a single sample in a study of T-cell reconstitution after alpha-beta-depleted transplantation in children. Construction of the TCRbeta library involved unique molecular identifiers. TCRdb re-called the PCR reads through MiXCR, storing one row per CDR3 protein. The sample includes a few hundred thousand distinct CDR3 sequences, roughly 27% of them seen just once. Here the sequenced sample was PBMCs, taken before TCRalphabeta/CD19-depleted stem cell transplant. These receptors all stem from a boy under three years old with Wiskott-Aldrich syndrome, due to receive a stem cell transplant.

This clonotype was detected a few times. The gene calls are TRBV12-3 or TRBV12-4 and TRBJ2-3; 11 nucleotides agree with TRBD2. This CDR3 is 15 amino acids long. Trimming cost V 6 bases and J 3 bases; bases outside gene matches: 5. The CDR3 region is CASRVLAGDTDTQYF. CDR3 DNA sequence: TGTGCCAGCAGAGTACTAGCGGGAGATACAGATACGCAGTATTTT.

The rearrangement uses TRBV5-1 and TRBJ2-1; D is possibly TRBD1 or TRBD2 (5 bases each). The ends were cut back, 0 bases at V and 3 bases at J, with 13 bases in the middle. This CDR3 has 16 amino acids. Per the germline V gene, CDR1 is SGHRS and CDR2 is YFSETQ. Here the CDR3 DNA reads TGCGCCAGCAGCTTGGGCCGGGACCCATTCTACAATGAGCAGTTCTTC. It translates to CASSLGRDPFYNEQFF.

This chain uses TRBV20-1 with TRBJ2-7; no firm D call. The CDR3 covers 15 residues. The ends were cut back, 6 bases at V and 0 bases at J, with 18 bases in the middle. CDR1 and CDR2 from the germline V gene are DFQATT and SNEGSKA (reference sequence). This CDR3 reads CSALIQRKSSYEQYF. Written as DNA, the CDR3 is TGCAGTGCCCTAATCCAGCGTAAAAGCTCCTACGAGCAGTACTTC.

This clonotype was seen a few times. This chain joins TRBV10-3 and TRBJ2-3, with 8 bases matching TRBD2. Trimming cost V 7 bases and J 0 bases; bases outside gene matches: 15. CDR3 length: 18 residues. Germline V CDR1 and CDR2: ENHRY, SYGVKD. The CDR3: CAITPTTMAGGSTDTQYF. In DNA form, the CDR3 reads TGTGCCATCACCCCGACGACGATGGCGGGGGGTAGCACAGATACGCAGTATTTT.

The chain recombines TRBV6-1 with TRBJ2-1, with 8 nucleotides matching TRBD2. Trimming took 11 bases from V and 7 from J; bases not matched to a gene: 13. The length of the CDR3 is 14 residues. The V gene's germline CDR1 is MNHNS and CDR2 SASEGT. CDR3 in DNA: TGTGCCGGGGAAAAGCGGGAGCGAATGAATGAGCAGTTCTTC. It yields the protein CAGEKRERMNEQFF.